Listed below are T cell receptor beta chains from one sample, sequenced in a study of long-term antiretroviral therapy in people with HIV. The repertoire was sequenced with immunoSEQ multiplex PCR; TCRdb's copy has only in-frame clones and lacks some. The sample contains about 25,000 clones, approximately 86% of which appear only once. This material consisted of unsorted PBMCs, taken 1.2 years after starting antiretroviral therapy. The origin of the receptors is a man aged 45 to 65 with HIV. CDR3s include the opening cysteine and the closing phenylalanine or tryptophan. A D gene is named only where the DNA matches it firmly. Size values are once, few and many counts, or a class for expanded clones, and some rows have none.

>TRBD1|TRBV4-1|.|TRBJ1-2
CASSALDRGVDGYTF
TGCGCCAGCAGCGCGCTTGACAGGGGTGTCGATGGCTACACCTTC
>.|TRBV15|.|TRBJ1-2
CATSRDSGQTTYGYTF
TGTGCCACCAGCAGAGATTCGGGTCAAACGACCTATGGCTACACCTTC
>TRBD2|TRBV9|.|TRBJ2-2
CASSAISGGPNTGELFF
TGTGCCAGCAGCGCCATTAGCGGGGGCCCGAACACCGGGGAGCTGTTTTTT
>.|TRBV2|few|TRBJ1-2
CASSLGEVTYGYTF
TGTGCCAGCAGCCTGGGGGAGGTTACTTATGGCTACACCTTC
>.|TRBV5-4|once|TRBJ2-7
CASSLGDSSYEQYF
TGTGCCAGCAGCTTGGGCGACAGCTCCTACGAGCAGTACTTC
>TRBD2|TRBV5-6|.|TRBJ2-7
CASTLELAGPYEQYF
TGTGCCAGCACCCTGGAGCTAGCGGGGCCCTACGAGCAGTACTTC
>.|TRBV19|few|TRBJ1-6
CASSIGSRYNSPLHF
TGTGCCAGTAGTATAGGTTCGAGATATAATTCACCCCTCCACTTT
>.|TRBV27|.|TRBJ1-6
CASTRRQSYNSPLHF
TGTGCCAGCACCCGAAGACAGAGCTATAATTCACCCCTCCACTTT
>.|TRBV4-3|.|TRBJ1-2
CASSQDQGWDYGYTF
TGCGCCAGCAGCCAAGATCAGGGGTGGGACTATGGCTACACCTTC
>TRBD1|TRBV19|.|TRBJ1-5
CASSISRTGGRNQPQHF
TGTGCCAGTAGCATTAGCCGGACAGGGGGACGCAATCAGCCCCAGCATTTT
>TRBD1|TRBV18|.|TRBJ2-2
CASSPGQGDNRRTGELFF
TGTGCCAGCTCACCGGGACAGGGGGATAACCGAAGGACCGGGGAGCTGTTTTTT
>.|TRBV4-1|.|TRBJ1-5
CASSQDRGGGYNQPQHF
TGCGCCAGCAGCCAAGATAGAGGGGGAGGTTACAATCAGCCCCAGCATTTT
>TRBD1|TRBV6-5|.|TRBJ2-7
CASSYKQGALYEQYF
TGTGCCAGCAGTTATAAACAGGGGGCCCTCTACGAGCAGTACTTC